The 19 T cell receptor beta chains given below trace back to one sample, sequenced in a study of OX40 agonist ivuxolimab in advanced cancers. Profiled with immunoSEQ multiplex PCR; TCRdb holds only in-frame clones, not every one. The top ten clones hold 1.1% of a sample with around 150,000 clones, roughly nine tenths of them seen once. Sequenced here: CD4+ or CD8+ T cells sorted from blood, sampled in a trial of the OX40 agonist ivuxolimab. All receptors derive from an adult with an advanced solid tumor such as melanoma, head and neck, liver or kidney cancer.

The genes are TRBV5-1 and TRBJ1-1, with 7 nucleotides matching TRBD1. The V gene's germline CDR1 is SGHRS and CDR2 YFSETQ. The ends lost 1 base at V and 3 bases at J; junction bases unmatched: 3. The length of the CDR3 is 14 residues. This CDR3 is CASSLTDRDTEAFF. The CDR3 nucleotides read TGCGCCAGCAGCTTGACCGACAGGGACACTGAAGCTTTCTTT.

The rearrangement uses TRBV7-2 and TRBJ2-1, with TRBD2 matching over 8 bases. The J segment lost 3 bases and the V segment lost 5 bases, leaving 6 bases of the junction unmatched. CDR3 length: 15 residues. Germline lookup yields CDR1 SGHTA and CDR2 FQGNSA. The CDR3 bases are TGTGCCAGCAGCGTTAGCGGGACCTACTACAATGAGCAGTTCTTC. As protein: CASSVSGTYYNEQFF.

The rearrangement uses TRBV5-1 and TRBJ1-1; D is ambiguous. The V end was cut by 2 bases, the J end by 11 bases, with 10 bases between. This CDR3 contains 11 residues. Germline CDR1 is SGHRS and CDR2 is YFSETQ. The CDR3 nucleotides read TGCGCCAGCAGCTTATATCTGGAGGCTTTCTTT. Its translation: CASSLYLEAFF.

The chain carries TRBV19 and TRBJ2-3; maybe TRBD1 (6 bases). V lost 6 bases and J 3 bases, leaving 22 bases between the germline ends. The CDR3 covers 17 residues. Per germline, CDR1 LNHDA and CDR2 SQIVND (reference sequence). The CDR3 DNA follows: TGTGCCAGTAGCCCTGGTCAGGACAGAGGACGGACAGATACGCAGTATTTT. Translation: CASSPGQDRGRTDTQYF.

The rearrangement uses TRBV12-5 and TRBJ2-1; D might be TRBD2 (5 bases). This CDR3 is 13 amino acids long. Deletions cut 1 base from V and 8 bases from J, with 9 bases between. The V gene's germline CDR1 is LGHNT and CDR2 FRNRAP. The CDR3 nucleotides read TGTGCTAGTGGTTTGGGGGAGTATTATGAGCAGTTCTTC. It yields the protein CASGLGEYYEQFF.

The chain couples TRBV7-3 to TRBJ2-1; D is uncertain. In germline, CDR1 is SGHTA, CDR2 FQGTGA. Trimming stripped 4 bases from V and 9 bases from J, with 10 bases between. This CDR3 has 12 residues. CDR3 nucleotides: TGTGCCAGCAGCTCGCTGGTAGGTGAGCAGTTCTTC. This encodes CASSSLVGEQFF.

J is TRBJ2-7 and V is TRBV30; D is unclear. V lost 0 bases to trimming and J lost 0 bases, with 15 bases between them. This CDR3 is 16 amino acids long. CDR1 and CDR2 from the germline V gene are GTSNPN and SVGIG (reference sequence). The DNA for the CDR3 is TGTGCCTGGAGTGTCTACGGTTTCCGGAGCTCCTACGAGCAGTACTTC. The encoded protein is CAWSVYGFRSSYEQYF.

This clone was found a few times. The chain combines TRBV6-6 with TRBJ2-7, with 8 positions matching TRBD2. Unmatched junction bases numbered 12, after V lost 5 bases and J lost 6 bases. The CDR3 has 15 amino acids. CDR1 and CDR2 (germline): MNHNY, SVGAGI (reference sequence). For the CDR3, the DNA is TGTGCCAGCAGTGACGTAGCGGGATGGGACGGCGAGCAGTACTTC. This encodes CASSDVAGWDGEQYF.

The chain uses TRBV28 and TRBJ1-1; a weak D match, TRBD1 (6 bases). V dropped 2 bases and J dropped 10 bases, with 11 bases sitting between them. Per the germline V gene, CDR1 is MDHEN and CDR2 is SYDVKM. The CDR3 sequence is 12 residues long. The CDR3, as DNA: TGTGCCAGCAGTTTAAGGACAGAAAGAGCTTTCTTT. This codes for CASSLRTERAFF.

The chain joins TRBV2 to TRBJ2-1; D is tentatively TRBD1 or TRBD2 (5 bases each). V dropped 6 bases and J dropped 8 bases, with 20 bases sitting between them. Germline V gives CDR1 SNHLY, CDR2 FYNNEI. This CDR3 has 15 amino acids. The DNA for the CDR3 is TGTGCCAGCAGCCCCCGGGAAGAAGGGGTCCATGAGCAGTTCTTC. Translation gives CASSPREEGVHEQFF.

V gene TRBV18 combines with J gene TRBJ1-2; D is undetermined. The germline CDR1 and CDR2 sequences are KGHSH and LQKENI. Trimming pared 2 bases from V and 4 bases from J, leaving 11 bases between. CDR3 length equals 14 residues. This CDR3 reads CASSPSTDRYGYTF. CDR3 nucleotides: TGTGCCAGCTCACCATCGACTGACCGCTATGGCTACACCTTC.

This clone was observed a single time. The CDR3 bases are TGTGCCAGTAGTATGCCTACGGCCGGGGGCCACGAGCAGTACTTC. Amino acids: CASSMPTAGGHEQYF. J is TRBJ2-7 and V is TRBV19, with D perhaps TRBD1 or TRBD2 (6 bases each). The germline V gene has CDR1 LNHDA and CDR2 SQIVND (reference sequence). The CDR3 length is 15 residues. V lost 3 bases and J lost 5, with 17 bases in between.

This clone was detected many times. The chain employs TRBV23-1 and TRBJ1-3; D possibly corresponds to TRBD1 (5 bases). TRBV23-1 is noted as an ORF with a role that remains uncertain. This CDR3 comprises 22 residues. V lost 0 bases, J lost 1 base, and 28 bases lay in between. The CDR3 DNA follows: TGCGCCAGCAGTCAATCGCCCACGGGACGTAGGAAACAAGGGTATTCTGGAAACACCATATATTTT. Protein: CASSQSPTGRRKQGYSGNTIYF.

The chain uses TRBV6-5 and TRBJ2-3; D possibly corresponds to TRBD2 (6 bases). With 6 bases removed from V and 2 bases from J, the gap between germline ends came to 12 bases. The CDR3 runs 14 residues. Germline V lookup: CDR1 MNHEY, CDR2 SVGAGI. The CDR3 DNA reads TGTGCCAGCAGCTTAGGACTACCCACAGATACGCAGTATTTT. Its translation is CASSLGLPTDTQYF.

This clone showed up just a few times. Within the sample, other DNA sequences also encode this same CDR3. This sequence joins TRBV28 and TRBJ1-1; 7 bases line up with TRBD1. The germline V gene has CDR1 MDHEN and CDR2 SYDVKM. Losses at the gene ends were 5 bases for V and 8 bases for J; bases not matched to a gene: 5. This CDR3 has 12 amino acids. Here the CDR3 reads CASSLGQVEAFF. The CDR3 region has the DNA TGTGCCAGCAGTCTTGGACAGGTAGAAGCTTTCTTT.

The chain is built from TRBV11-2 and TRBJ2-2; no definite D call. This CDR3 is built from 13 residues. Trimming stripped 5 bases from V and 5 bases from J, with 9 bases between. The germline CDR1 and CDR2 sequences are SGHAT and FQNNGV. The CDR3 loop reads CASSRRVTGELFF. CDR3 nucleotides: TGTGCCAGCAGCCGAAGGGTAACCGGGGAGCTGTTTTTT.

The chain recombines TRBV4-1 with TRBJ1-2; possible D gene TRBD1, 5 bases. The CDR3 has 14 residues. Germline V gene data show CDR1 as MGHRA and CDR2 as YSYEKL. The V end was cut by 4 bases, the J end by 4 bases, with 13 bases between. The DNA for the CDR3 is TGCGCCAGCAGCCTACAGGACGGCATCTATGGCTACACCTTC. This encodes CASSLQDGIYGYTF.

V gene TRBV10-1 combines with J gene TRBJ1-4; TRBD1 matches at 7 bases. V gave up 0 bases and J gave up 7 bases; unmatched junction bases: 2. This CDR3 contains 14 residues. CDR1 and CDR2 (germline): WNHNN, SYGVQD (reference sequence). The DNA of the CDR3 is TGCGCCAGCAGTGAGTCGGGACAGATTGAAAAACTGTTTTTT. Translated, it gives CASSESGQIEKLFF.

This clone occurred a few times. CDR3 region: CAWSWKSGGKNYGYTF. The CDR3 bases are TGTGCCTGGAGTTGGAAATCGGGGGGGAAAAACTATGGCTACACCTTC. The chain uses TRBV30 and TRBJ1-2; maybe TRBD1 (5 bases). This CDR3 has 16 residues. Deletions cut 2 bases from V and 2 bases from J, with 18 bases between. Per the germline V gene, CDR1 is GTSNPN and CDR2 is SVGIG (reference sequence).